One sample yielded the 19 T cell receptor beta chains listed below, sequenced in a study of T-cell reconstitution after alpha-beta-depleted transplantation in children. Library preparation (for TCRbeta) was performed with unique molecular identifiers. Each CDR3 protein gets one entry after TCRdb re-called the PCR reads with MiXCR. The table lists around 450,000 distinct CDR3 sequences, 43% of them singletons. The material was PBMCs, obtained before TCRalphabeta/CD19-depleted stem cell transplant. Receptors originate from a girl aged 2-10 years with aplastic anemia, due to receive a stem cell transplant.

The rearrangement uses TRBV7-9 and TRBJ2-2, with D unclear. The V end was cut by 5 bases, the J end by 6 bases, with 19 bases between. Germline V gene sequence: CDR1 SEHNR, CDR2 FQNEAQ (reference sequence). The CDR3 is 16 amino acids. This CDR3 reads CASSPGDLTLAGELFF. CDR3 coding DNA: TGTGCCAGCAGCCCCGGAGATCTCACGCTCGCCGGGGAGCTGTTTTTT.

V and J are TRBV6-5 and TRBJ1-5; D gene ambiguous. V lost 0 bases to trimming and J lost 5 bases, with 11 bases between them. Germline V lookup: CDR1 MNHEY, CDR2 SVGAGI. The CDR3 runs to 15 residues. CDR3 amino acids: CASSYSSGPHQPQHF. For the CDR3, the DNA is TGTGCCAGCAGTTACTCTTCTGGCCCCCATCAGCCCCAGCATTTT.

The chain employs TRBV20-1 and TRBJ2-7, with D possibly being TRBD1 or TRBD2 (5 bases each). Germline V gene sequence: CDR1 DFQATT, CDR2 SNEGSKA (reference sequence). The CDR3 has 15 residues. V was pared by 6 bases and J by 3 bases, with 21 bases between. The CDR3 region is CSAGESGRPFYEQYF. The CDR3 region has the DNA TGCAGTGCCGGCGAATCGGGACGGCCGTTCTACGAGCAGTACTTC.

This clonotype was seen more than once but under ten times. CDR3 amino acids: CASSYWGTGVEQYF. The CDR3 coding sequence is TGTGCCAGCAGTTACTGGGGGACAGGGGTCGAGCAGTACTTC. The V and J genes are TRBV6-2 or TRBV6-3 and TRBJ2-7, with 10 bases fitting TRBD1. The CDR3 contains 14 residues. Unmatched junction bases numbered 3, after V lost 1 base and J lost 6 bases. Per the germline V gene, CDR1 is MNHEY and CDR2 is SVGEGT.

The chain has TRBV5-1 and TRBJ2-7; TRBD2 might be the D (8 bases). Germline CDR1 reads SGHRS; CDR2 reads YFSETQ. Trimming stripped 4 bases from V and 7 bases from J, with 24 bases between. The CDR3 covers 16 residues. The CDR3 bases are TGCGCCAGCAGCCTCAACTTAGCGGGACAGTCGAGGGAGCAGTACTTC. This encodes CASSLNLAGQSREQYF.

This clonotype turned up a few times. The CDR3 loop reads CASSQDSLLAAQYF. CDR3 nucleotide sequence: TGCGCCAGCAGCCAGGACAGCCTCTTAGCGGCGCAGTATTTT. The chain combines TRBV4-1 with TRBJ2-3, with D perhaps being TRBD1 or TRBD2 (6 bases each). The germline gives CDR1 MGHRA, CDR2 YSYEKL. Deletions cut 3 bases from V and 10 bases from J, with 17 bases between. CDR3 size: 14 residues.

The rearrangement links TRBV5-6 to TRBJ2-3; the D gene is possibly TRBD1 (6 bases). The CDR3 sequence is 17 residues long. V was pared by 0 bases and J by 3 bases, with 17 bases between. CDR1 is SGHDT, CDR2 YYEEEE, per germline. CDR3 loop: CASSLGQVQVFTDTQYF. The CDR3 nucleotides are TGTGCCAGCAGCTTGGGACAGGTTCAAGTGTTTACAGATACGCAGTATTTT.

A few counts support this clonotype. The V gene is TRBV20-1, the J gene TRBJ2-7; D is unclear. V was pared by 0 bases and J by 0 bases, with 12 bases between. Germline CDR1 DFQATT, CDR2 SNEGSKA (reference sequence). CDR3 length equals 15 residues. CDR3 sequence: CSARDLRRNSYEQYF. In nucleotides, the CDR3 is TGCAGTGCTAGAGATCTTAGGCGTAACTCCTACGAGCAGTACTTC.

This clonotype was recorded many times. The CDR3 DNA reads as TGCGCCAGCACTATGTCCCTCGGCTACAATGAGCAGTTCTTC. Translating gives CASTMSLGYNEQFF. The chain joins TRBV5-1 to TRBJ2-1; D is unresolved. The CDR3 is made up of 14 amino acids. Germline lookup yields CDR1 SGHRS and CDR2 YFSETQ. V was pared by 6 bases and J by 3 bases, with 13 bases between.

V is TRBV6-5 and J is TRBJ1-1; D is unclear. The V and J ends lost 2 bases and 0 bases respectively, with 10 bases between them. Germline V CDR1 and CDR2: MNHEY, SVGAGI. This CDR3 is built from 15 residues. The CDR3 DNA reads as TGTGCCAGCAGTTACGCCGACATCGTGAACACTGAAGCTTTCTTT. Its translation is CASSYADIVNTEAFF.

The chain is built from TRBV7-9 and TRBJ2-1; 7 bases are shared with TRBD2. This CDR3 spans 13 amino acids. J lost 12 bases, V lost 1 base, and 6 bases had no gene match. From germline, CDR1 is SEHNR and CDR2 FQNEAQ (reference sequence). This CDR3 is CASSLDPGLRQFF. The CDR3 region has the DNA TGTGCCAGCAGCTTAGATCCGGGACTAAGGCAGTTCTTC.

The chain has TRBV4-1 and TRBJ2-1, with a tentative D call TRBD2 (5 bases). Trimming shortened V by 4 bases and J by 3 bases, and 16 bases separated the two germline ends. Germline V lookup: CDR1 MGHRA, CDR2 YSYEKL. This CDR3 region has 16 residues. CDR3 bases: TGCGCCAGCAGCCCCCTCGTAAGGGAGATCTACAATGAGCAGTTCTTC. Its protein product is CASSPLVREIYNEQFF.

This clonotype was counted many times. The V and J genes are TRBV18 and TRBJ2-1, with TRBD1 matching 7 bases. The CDR3 sequence is 13 residues long. Germline CDR1 and CDR2: KGHSH and LQKENI. V lost 8 bases and J lost 3; bases outside the gene matches: 4. Here the CDR3 reads CASGQEVYNEQFF. For the CDR3, the DNA is TGTGCCAGCGGACAGGAGGTCTACAATGAGCAGTTCTTC.

Written as DNA, the CDR3 is TGCGCCAGCAGCCAAGTGGATCCCTCCAGGGTTCGGGAGACCCAGTACTTC. Translating it yields CASSQVDPSRVRETQYF. The J gene is TRBJ2-5, the V gene TRBV4-1; D is perhaps TRBD1 (5 bases). Trimming removed 1 base from V and 5 bases from J, with 20 bases in between. CDR3 size: 17 residues. The germline gives CDR1 MGHRA, CDR2 YSYEKL.

Ten or more counts support this clonotype. The J gene is TRBJ1-3, the V gene TRBV20-1, with D unresolved. Germline CDR1 and CDR2: DFQATT and SNEGSKA (reference sequence). This CDR3 contains 15 residues. V was shortened by 0 bases and J by 3 bases, with 12 bases between the two germline ends. Here the CDR3 reads CSARDPVGGGNTIYF. The DNA for the CDR3 is TGCAGTGCTAGAGATCCTGTCGGCGGTGGAAACACCATATATTTT.

The rearrangement uses TRBV29-1 and TRBJ2-1, with D unresolved. The CDR3 sequence is 16 residues long. Germline lookup yields CDR1 SQVTM and CDR2 ANQGSEA. Trimming removed 5 bases from V and 0 bases from J, with 17 bases in between. CDR3 residues: CSVSPPAGSSYNEQFF. CDR3 coding DNA: TGCAGCGTTTCTCCACCGGCCGGTAGCTCCTACAATGAGCAGTTCTTC.

This clonotype was detected ten times or more. The chain is built from TRBV12-3 or TRBV12-4 and TRBJ2-1, with D possibly TRBD1 on 6 matching bases. With 6 bases removed from V and 7 bases from J, the gap between germline ends came to 25 bases. This CDR3 region has 17 residues. This CDR3 is CASSRLQGFLAENEQFF. The CDR3 DNA follows: TGTGCCAGCAGCCGCTTACAGGGCTTCCTCGCGGAAAATGAGCAGTTCTTC.

This chain uses TRBV20-1 with TRBJ1-1, with D perhaps TRBD1 (6 bases). V was trimmed by 6 bases and J by 7 bases, leaving 12 bases between them. The CDR3 has 11 residues. Germline CDR1 is DFQATT and CDR2 is SNEGSKA (reference sequence). DNA of the CDR3: TGCAGTGCCTACACAGGGTTTGAAGCTTTCTTT. Protein sequence: CSAYTGFEAFF.

The V and J genes are TRBV20-1 and TRBJ2-3; 8 bases align to TRBD2. Germline V gene lookup returns CDR1 DFQATT and CDR2 SNEGSKA (reference sequence). The CDR3 is 16 amino acids. The junction had 11 bases not matched to a gene; V was cut back by 5 bases and J by 1 base. The CDR3: CSAWSGSSTGTDTQYF. In DNA form, the CDR3 reads TGCAGTGCTTGGAGCGGGAGCAGTACCGGCACAGATACGCAGTATTTT.